Shown below are 20 T cell receptor beta chains from a single sample sequenced in a study of CD8 T cells in Susac syndrome. Random hexamers served to reverse transcribe roughly 0.45 to 1 ug RNA. TCRdb re-analysed the immunoSEQ multiplex PCR reads in MiXCR, keeping a single row per CDR3 protein. The sample lists about 69,000 distinct CDR3 sequences; more than 85% were seen once. The specimen was CD8+ T cells from PBMCs. These TCRs come from a human donor in good health.

The V gene is TRBV29-1, the J gene TRBJ2-1, with D possibly being TRBD2 (6 bases). CDR1 is SQVTM and CDR2 is ANQGSEA in the germline V gene. Trimming cost V 7 bases and J 10 bases, with 14 bases left between them. The CDR3 is made up of 11 amino acids. The CDR3 loop reads CSAKGLAEQFF. The CDR3, as DNA: TGCAGCGCAAAGGGACTCGCAGAGCAGTTCTTC.

The chain couples TRBV4-2 to TRBJ1-1; D not resolved. This CDR3 is 13 amino acids long. The germline V gene encodes CDR1 LGHNA and CDR2 YNFKEQ. The ends were cut back, 1 base at V and 10 bases at J, with 13 bases in the middle. In nucleotides, the CDR3 is TGTGCCAGCAGCCAAGTCTTGGCTTCTGCAGCTTTCTTT. Its translation: CASSQVLASAAFF.

The V gene is TRBV27, the J gene TRBJ2-1; 7 bases fit TRBD1. Trimming took 3 bases from V and 4 from J; bases not matched to a gene: 9. The CDR3 sequence is 16 residues long. Germline CDR1 is MNHEY and CDR2 is SMNVEV (reference sequence). The CDR3 region has the DNA TGTGCCAGCAGTTTCACAGGGGACCCCTTTTACAATGAGCAGTTCTTC. Amino acid sequence: CASSFTGDPFYNEQFF.

This chain uses TRBV20-1 with TRBJ2-3, with 9 nucleotides matching TRBD1. Trimming removed 5 bases from V and 5 bases from J; junction bases left unmatched: 11. There are 15 residues in the CDR3. Germline CDR1 reads DFQATT; CDR2 reads SNEGSKA (reference sequence). CDR3 residues: CSAAPWDRVEDTQYF. The CDR3 region has the DNA TGCAGTGCTGCCCCCTGGGACAGGGTAGAAGATACGCAGTATTTT.

Here the CDR3 DNA reads TGTGCCAGCAGACCGGGACAAGTATCTGAAGCTTTCTTT. This translates into CASRPGQVSEAFF. The rearrangement links TRBV6-5 to TRBJ1-1; D is perhaps TRBD1 (6 bases). Trimming took off 6 bases at V and 6 bases at J, with 14 bases between the two ends. Germline-derived CDR1 and CDR2 are MNHEY and SVGAGI. CDR3 length: 13 amino acids.

The V gene is TRBV27, the J gene TRBJ1-6; D unresolved. With 2 bases removed from V and 5 bases from J, the gap between germline ends came to 4 bases. The CDR3 has 13 amino acids. The germline V gene has CDR1 MNHEY and CDR2 SMNVEV (reference sequence). Written as DNA, the CDR3 is TGTGCCAGCAGTTTAGGGGATAATTCACCCCTCCACTTT. Its translation is CASSLGDNSPLHF.

The rearrangement joins TRBV28 to TRBJ2-7, with D perhaps matching TRBD1 (6 bases). V lost 7 bases, J lost 5 bases, and 21 bases lay in between. The CDR3 totals 15 residues. Germline loops: CDR1 MDHEN, CDR2 SYDVKM. The CDR3 nucleotides read TGTGCCAGCATAAGCCGGTCAACAGGGCTAAACGAGCAGTACTTC. The encoded protein is CASISRSTGLNEQYF.

V usage is TRBV5-6 and J usage is TRBJ1-2; D is undetermined. V was clipped by 6 bases and J by 2 bases, with 14 bases between them. CDR3 length: 14 amino acids. The germline CDR1 and CDR2 sequences are SGHDT and YYEEEE. The DNA of the CDR3 is TGTGCCAGCACCTCTGCGAGGTGGAACTATGGCTACACCTTC. Amino acids: CASTSARWNYGYTF.

This sequence joins TRBV27 and TRBJ2-1, with 9 bases aligning to TRBD1. The germline V gene encodes CDR1 MNHEY and CDR2 SMNVEV (reference sequence). The trim removed 7 bases at V and 0 bases at J, leaving 16 bases unmatched. The CDR3 totals 19 residues. Here the CDR3 DNA reads TGTGCCAGCATAGCCGGGACAGGGCCCAGGCCGAGCTCCTACAATGAGCAGTTCTTC. Its protein product is CASIAGTGPRPSSYNEQFF.

This chain uses TRBV27 with TRBJ1-4, with D possibly being TRBD1 (5 bases). The germline V gene has CDR1 MNHEY and CDR2 SMNVEV (reference sequence). CDR3 length: 14 amino acids. Deletions cut 2 bases from V and 5 bases from J, with 9 bases between. CDR3 amino acids: CASSLIGTNEKLFF. The CDR3 DNA sequence: TGTGCCAGCAGTTTAATAGGGACCAATGAAAAACTGTTTTTT. Together with reference TRBV27 and TRBJ1-4, the CDR3 gives the full variable domain: EAQVTQNPRYLITVTGKKLTVTCSQNMNHEYMSWYRQDPGLGLRQIYYSMNVEVTDKGDVPEGYKVSRKEKRNFPLILESPSPNQTSLYFCASSLIGTNEKLFFGSGTQLSVL.

This rearrangement joins TRBV4-1 to TRBJ2-1, with no clear D. Germline CDR1 and CDR2: MGHRA and YSYEKL. With 1 base removed from V and 4 bases from J, the gap between germline ends came to 11 bases. This CDR3 has 15 residues. The CDR3 DNA reads as TGCGCCAGCAGCCAAGCCCCCAACGATTACAATGAGCAGTTCTTC. The encoded protein is CASSQAPNDYNEQFF.

The chain carries TRBV5-6 and TRBJ2-7; no reliable D call. CDR1 and CDR2 from the germline V gene are SGHDT and YYEEEE. V was clipped by 0 bases and J by 2 bases, with 9 bases between them. The CDR3 has 14 amino acids. The CDR3 is CASSLVASAYEQYF. In nucleotides, the CDR3 is TGTGCCAGCAGCTTGGTGGCCAGCGCCTACGAGCAGTACTTC.

The chain uses TRBV28 and TRBJ1-2; tentative D call: TRBD1 (6 bases). CDR1 and CDR2 from the germline V gene are MDHEN and SYDVKM. V was pared by 6 bases and J by 4 bases, with 12 bases between. The length of the CDR3 is 13 residues. Here the CDR3 reads CASSSGVGYGYTF. CDR3 sequence (DNA): TGTGCCAGCAGCTCAGGGGTGGGCTATGGCTACACCTTC.

This clonotype has a single count. In nucleotides, the CDR3 is TGCAGTGCTCCCGGGACTCTCTCCTACGAGCAGTACGTC. Protein: CSAPGTLSYEQYV. The J gene is TRBJ2-7, the V gene TRBV20-1; D is perhaps TRBD2 (6 bases). The CDR3 sequence is 13 residues long. The germline V gene has CDR1 DFQATT and CDR2 SNEGSKA (reference sequence). V gave up 5 bases and J gave up 0 bases, with 11 bases separating them.

Of note for this clonotype: One end of the junction varies from germline; a read error may be responsible. The rearrangement links TRBV13 to TRBJ2-7, with 14 bases that match TRBD2. This CDR3 is built from 18 residues. Germline V gene data show CDR1 as PRHDT and CDR2 as FYEKMQ (reference sequence). In DNA form, the CDR3 reads TGTGCCAACAGCTCCCTGACTAGCGGGGGGGCCCCGACCTACGAGCAGTACTTC. This translates into CANSSLTSGGAPTYEQYF.

This clonotype was observed once. This chain uses TRBV5-6 with TRBJ1-5; D unresolved. The V end lost 2 bases, the J end lost 1 base, and 1 base lay between the germline ends. The CDR3 sequence is 12 residues long. Germline V CDR1 and CDR2: SGHDT, YYEEEE. The CDR3: CASSFSNQPQHF. In DNA, the CDR3 is TGTGCCAGCAGCTTCAGCAATCAGCCCCAGCATTTT.

This chain connects TRBV19 to TRBJ1-1; D uncertain. Trimming took 6 bases from V and 4 from J, leaving 9 bases between them. Per germline, CDR1 LNHDA and CDR2 SQIVND (reference sequence). The CDR3 is 12 residues long. The CDR3 region has the DNA TGTGCCAGTAGGATTAAGGGCACTGAAGCTTTCTTT. Translating gives CASRIKGTEAFF.

The genes are TRBV9 and TRBJ2-1, with D hard to call. V dropped 4 bases and J dropped 6 bases, with 8 bases sitting between them. Germline V lookup: CDR1 SGDLS, CDR2 YYNGEE. This CDR3 contains 12 residues. The CDR3, as DNA: TGTGCCAGCAGCAGAGACCGCAATGAGCAGTTCTTC. This sequence encodes CASSRDRNEQFF.

Only one count was recorded for this clonotype. The gene calls are TRBV5-1 and TRBJ2-5, with TRBD2 identical over 14 bases. This CDR3 has 16 amino acids. Per the germline V gene, CDR1 is SGHRS and CDR2 is YFSETQ. Trimming at V came to 4 bases and at J to 5 bases, leaving 7 bases not matched to a gene. This chain's CDR3 is CASSPGLAGGRETQYF. The CDR3 DNA reads TGCGCCAGCAGCCCCGGACTAGCGGGGGGTCGGGAGACCCAGTACTTC. Filled out from reference TRBV5-1 and TRBJ2-5, the complete variable domain reads KAGVTQTPRYLIKTRGQQVTLSCSPISGHRSVSWYQQTPGQGLQFLFEYFSETQRNKGNFPGRFSGRQFSNSRSEMNVSTLELGDSALYLCASSPGLAGGRETQYFGPGTRLLVL.

This clonotype showed up just once. This chain links TRBV29-1 with TRBJ2-4; D gene uncertain. V was clipped by 4 bases and J by 0 bases, with 7 bases between them. There are 13 residues in the CDR3. CDR1 and CDR2 (germline): SQVTM, ANQGSEA. This CDR3 reads CSVVYLAKNIQYF. DNA for the CDR3: TGCAGCGTTGTATACCTAGCCAAAAACATTCAGTACTTC.